The 5 T cell receptor beta chains below all came from one sample that was sequenced in a study of shared clonotypes between healthy human individuals. TCRdb's copy holds only in-frame clones and misses some; the assay was immunoSEQ multiplex PCR. The repertoire holds some 2.1 million clones, less than 95% seen once, with 1% to 1.3% in the top ten. Only CD45RO-negative cells positively selected for CCR7 counted as naive CD8 cells, so terminally differentiated effector memory CD45RA+ cells were excluded. The material sequenced was naive CD8+ T cells sorted from blood. The source is a man aged 18 to 29 in good health.

The chain links TRBV27 to TRBJ2-6; D gene ambiguous. The length of the CDR3 is 14 residues. The germline gives CDR1 MNHEY, CDR2 SMNVEV (reference sequence). Deletions cut 5 bases from V and 1 base from J, with 6 bases between. CDR3 amino acids: CASSPISGANVLTF. The CDR3 DNA reads TGTGCCAGCAGTCCTATATCTGGGGCCAACGTCCTGACTTTC.

V is TRBV5-1 and J is TRBJ2-7; TRBD1 matches at 11 bases. CDR3 size: 17 residues. V lost 0 bases, J lost 2 bases, and 7 bases stayed unmatched. Germline assignment: CDR1 SGHRS and CDR2 YFSETQ. Here the CDR3 DNA reads TGCGCCAGCAGCTTGGACTGGGACAGGGGGAACACCTACGAGCAGTACTTC. Protein: CASSLDWDRGNTYEQYF.

The gene calls are TRBV7-8 and TRBJ2-2; D unclear. This CDR3 contains 17 residues. Trimming pared 7 bases from V and 1 base from J, leaving 19 bases between. The germline V gene has CDR1 SGHVS and CDR2 FQNEAQ. CDR3 amino acids: CASKLASWTGNTGELFF. CDR3 coding DNA: TGTGCCAGCAAGCTCGCATCTTGGACCGGGAACACCGGGGAGCTGTTTTTT.

This clone was picked up one time. The V gene is TRBV19, the J gene TRBJ2-7, with D hard to call. With 5 bases removed from V and 3 bases from J, the gap between germline ends came to 11 bases. The CDR3 runs 13 residues. Germline V gene sequence: CDR1 LNHDA, CDR2 SQIVND (reference sequence). The CDR3: CASSRVDGYEQYF. The CDR3 coding sequence is TGTGCCAGTAGTCGGGTCGACGGCTACGAGCAGTACTTC.

For this clone: One end of the junction varies from germline; a read error may be responsible. The V and J genes are TRBV5-8 and TRBJ2-7; D may be TRBD2 (6 bases). This CDR3 region has 13 residues. Germline CDR1 is SGHTS and CDR2 is YDEGEE. The CDR3 protein is CAGSAVRDDEEYF. The CDR3 coding sequence is TGTGCCGGTTCGGCGGTGCGGGACGACGAGGAGTACTTC.